This section outlines one T cell receptor (beta chain) sequence together with its context. This entry is derived from a study of control samples from healthy donors and cancer patients. The trim removed 3 bases at V and 7 bases at J, leaving 17 bases unmatched. Germline V lookup: CDR1 LGHNA, CDR2 YNFKEQ. CDR3 length: 18 amino acids. The protocol was immunoSEQ multiplex PCR, while the TCRdb copy is restricted to in-frame clones and leaves out a portion. The sample contains approximately 110,000 clones, approximately 91% of which appear only once. V and J are TRBV4-2 and TRBJ2-3; TRBD2 matches 9 bases. The receptor was derived from a woman aged 18 to 35 in good health. The specimen was blood. The CDR3 DNA follows: TGTGCCAGCAGCCAGAAGGGACGACTAGCGGCCGCACTTAATACGCAGTATTTT. It yields the protein CASSQKGRLAAALNTQYF.